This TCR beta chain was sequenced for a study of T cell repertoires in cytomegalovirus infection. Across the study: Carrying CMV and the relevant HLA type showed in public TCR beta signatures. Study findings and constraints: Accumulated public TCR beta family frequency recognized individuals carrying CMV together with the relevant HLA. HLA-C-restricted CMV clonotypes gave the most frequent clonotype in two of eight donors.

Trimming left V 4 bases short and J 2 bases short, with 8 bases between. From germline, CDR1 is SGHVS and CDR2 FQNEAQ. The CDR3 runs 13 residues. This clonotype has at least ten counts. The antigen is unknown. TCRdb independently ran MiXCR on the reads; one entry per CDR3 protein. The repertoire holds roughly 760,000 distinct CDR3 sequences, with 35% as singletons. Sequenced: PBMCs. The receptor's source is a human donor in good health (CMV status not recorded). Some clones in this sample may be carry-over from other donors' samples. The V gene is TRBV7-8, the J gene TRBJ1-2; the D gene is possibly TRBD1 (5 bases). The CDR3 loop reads CASSSGGNYGYTF. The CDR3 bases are TGTGCCAGCAGCTCCGGGGGGAACTATGGCTACACCTTC.